Below, 22 T cell receptor beta chains from the same sample are listed, as sequenced in a study of blood T cell repertoires in COVID-19 (dated by TCRdb to the early 2020s). Libraries came from the immunoSEQ multiplex PCR assay. TCRdb holds this immuneACCESS table with in-frame rearrangements only. Some clones are missing; in checked studies, unresolved V genes explain under half, and the rest has no known cause. The table for this sample lists more than 200,000 clones; 70% to 90% of them were counted only once. The top ten clonotypes cover 2% to 2.5% of the sample. The sample was peripheral blood. These TCRs come from a woman aged 40 to 55 who had recovered from COVID-19.

V is TRBV11-3 and J is TRBJ2-6; TRBD1 matches at 10 bases. The CDR3 is made up of 16 amino acids. V was clipped by 7 bases and J by 4 bases; unmatched bases: 7. Per germline, CDR1 SGHNT and CDR2 YENEEA. This chain's CDR3 is CASKGQGESGANVLTF. Here the CDR3 DNA reads TGTGCCAGCAAAGGACAGGGGGAATCCGGGGCCAACGTCCTGACTTTC.

The V gene is TRBV27, the J gene TRBJ1-2, with 7 bases that match TRBD1. The ends lost 4 bases at V and 8 bases at J; junction bases unmatched: 10. Germline loops: CDR1 MNHEY, CDR2 SMNVEV (reference sequence). There are 14 residues in the CDR3. The CDR3 here is CASSSRDSRMGYTF. The CDR3 nucleotides are TGTGCCAGCAGTTCCCGGGACAGCAGGATGGGCTACACCTTC.

This chain links TRBV5-5 with TRBJ2-3; 10 bases align to TRBD2. The CDR3 length is 18 residues. V gave up 4 bases and J gave up 4 bases; unmatched junction bases: 15. The germline CDR1 and CDR2 sequences are SGHKS and YYEKEE (reference sequence). The CDR3 DNA is TGTGCCAGCAGCATACAAGGTTCAGGAAGCGGGGGGGCAGATACGCAGTATTTT. It is translated as CASSIQGSGSGGADTQYF.

The gene calls are TRBV7-8 and TRBJ2-7, with 10 positions matching TRBD2. The junction had 5 bases not matched to a gene; V was cut back by 1 base and J by 2 bases. Germline CDR1 reads SGHVS; CDR2 reads FQNEAQ. CDR3 size: 16 residues. CDR3 DNA: TGTGCCAGCAGCTTAGGCCTAGCGGGGGTAACCTACGAGCAGTACTTC. This gives the protein CASSLGLAGVTYEQYF.

This chain links TRBV3-1 (or the pseudogene TRBV3-2) with TRBJ2-5; D uncertain. From germline, CDR1 is LGHDT and CDR2 YNNKEL (reference sequence). The CDR3 is made up of 15 amino acids. The V end was cut by 1 base, the J end by 5 bases, with 14 bases between. CDR3 loop: CASSQVWAKVETQYF. CDR3 nucleotide sequence: TGTGCCAGCAGCCAAGTGTGGGCTAAAGTGGAGACCCAGTACTTC.

Of note for this clone: This specimen includes other DNA sequences encoding the same CDR3. The chain employs TRBV18 and TRBJ2-1; D unclear. The germline V and J ends were trimmed by 1 base and 0 bases, with 7 bases remaining between them. This CDR3 contains 15 residues. Germline V gene sequence: CDR1 KGHSH, CDR2 LQKENI. This CDR3 reads CASSPLVSSYNEQFF. DNA for the CDR3: TGTGCCAGCTCACCACTCGTGAGCTCCTACAATGAGCAGTTCTTC.

The chain carries TRBV4-3 and TRBJ2-5; 13 bases line up with TRBD2. J gave up 6 bases and V 1 base, and 20 bases lay outside the gene matches. The CDR3 runs 21 residues. The V gene's germline CDR1 is LGHNA and CDR2 YSLEER. CDR3: CASSQVRDTQFRTSGRQTQYF. The CDR3 DNA is TGCGCCAGCAGCCAAGTCCGGGACACCCAATTTCGGACTAGCGGGAGACAGACCCAGTACTTC.

V is TRBV7-9 and J is TRBJ1-2; TRBD1 aligns across 7 bases. The CDR3 consists of 14 residues. Germline-derived CDR1 and CDR2 are SEHNR and FQNEAQ (reference sequence). The V and J ends lost 5 bases and 2 bases, in that order; junction bases with no gene match: 5. CDR3 coding DNA: TGTGCCAGCAGCCGAGGGACAGCCAACTATGGCTACACCTTC. Translating it yields CASSRGTANYGYTF.

The gene calls are TRBV6-5 and TRBJ1-5; TRBD1 matches 10 bases. The germline CDR1 and CDR2 sequences are MNHEY and SVGAGI. The CDR3 runs 13 residues. Unmatched junction bases numbered 3, after V lost 6 bases and J lost 7 bases. CDR3 amino acids: CASRRDRGQPQHF. The DNA of the CDR3 is TGTGCCAGCAGACGGGACAGGGGACAGCCCCAGCATTTT.

The chain uses TRBV6-2 or TRBV6-3 and TRBJ1-5; D perhaps matches TRBD1 (5 bases). The V gene's germline CDR1 is MNHEY and CDR2 SVGEGT. V lost 0 bases and J lost 5, with 11 bases in between. The CDR3 has 15 amino acids. This CDR3 is CASSYSGRVDQPQHF. As DNA, the CDR3 is TGTGCCAGCAGTTACTCTGGCAGGGTAGATCAGCCCCAGCATTTT.

The chain employs TRBV5-5 and TRBJ1-2; 7 bases map to TRBD1. This CDR3 has 15 residues. Germline values: CDR1 SGHKS, CDR2 YYEKEE (reference sequence). Unmatched junction bases numbered 9, after V lost 3 bases and J lost 4 bases. Written as DNA, the CDR3 is TGTGCCAGCAGCTCCGCTTCCGGGACAGTCTATGGCTACACCTTC. Protein product: CASSSASGTVYGYTF.

The CDR3 region is CATSRDGRDYEQYF. Here the CDR3 DNA reads TGTGCCACCAGCAGAGATGGCCGGGATTACGAGCAGTACTTC. The genes are TRBV15 and TRBJ2-7, with D perhaps TRBD2 (5 bases). The CDR3 consists of 14 residues. Germline CDR1 LNHNV, CDR2 YYDKDF (reference sequence). Between the trimmed V and J ends, which lost 0 bases and 4 bases, there was a span of 10 bases.

V gene TRBV27 combines with J gene TRBJ2-7; 7 nucleotides match TRBD2. V gave up 9 bases and J gave up 5 bases; unmatched junction bases: 4. CDR1 is MNHEY and CDR2 is SMNVEV in the germline V gene (reference sequence). The CDR3 covers 11 residues. CDR3 nucleotides: TGTGCCAGTTGGGAGGGCCACGAGCAGTACTTC. Its translation: CASWEGHEQYF.

The chain has TRBV19 and TRBJ1-5; D is uncertain. The CDR3 loop spans 12 amino acids. Germline assignment: CDR1 LNHDA and CDR2 SQIVND (reference sequence). Trimming removed 5 bases from V and 6 bases from J, with 8 bases in between. CDR3 in DNA: TGTGCCAGTAGTCCCCGGAGTCAGCCCCAGCATTTT. This translates into CASSPRSQPQHF.

The J gene is TRBJ2-1, the V gene TRBV27; 10 bases line up with TRBD2. Germline loops: CDR1 MNHEY, CDR2 SMNVEV (reference sequence). V lost 4 bases and J lost 9; bases outside the gene matches: 15. This CDR3 has 17 amino acids. This chain's CDR3 is CASSSFMASGSTGEQFF. DNA of the CDR3: TGTGCCAGCAGTTCTTTTATGGCTAGCGGGAGCACCGGTGAGCAGTTCTTC.

This clone was counted once. The chain has TRBV10-2 and TRBJ2-1; no clear D gene. Trimming cost V 2 bases and J 6 bases, with 17 bases left between them. CDR1 is WSHSY, CDR2 SAAADI, per germline. The CDR3 loop spans 16 amino acids. CDR3: CASSELANPLSNEQFF. CDR3 DNA: TGCGCCAGCAGTGAGCTGGCCAACCCTTTATCCAATGAGCAGTTCTTC.

V gene TRBV6-4 combines with J gene TRBJ2-1, with 11 bases matching TRBD2. Trimming cost V 5 bases and J 4 bases; bases outside gene matches: 4. Germline lookup yields CDR1 MRHNA and CDR2 SNTAGT. The CDR3 extends over 15 amino acids. The chain's CDR3 is CASSQLAGDYNEQFF. CDR3 bases: TGTGCCAGCAGTCAACTAGCGGGGGATTACAATGAGCAGTTCTTC.

The chain is built from TRBV20-1 and TRBJ1-2; a weak D match, TRBD1 (6 bases). V lost 5 bases, J lost 7 bases, and 11 bases lay in between. This CDR3 has 11 amino acids. Per the germline V gene, CDR1 is DFQATT and CDR2 is SNEGSKA (reference sequence). CDR3 coding DNA: TGCAGTGCTGCAGGGGATGCTGGCTACACCTTC. Translated: CSAAGDAGYTF.

The gene calls are TRBV18 and TRBJ1-5; D may be TRBD1 (6 bases). V shed 4 bases and J shed 3 bases, with 16 bases lying between them. CDR1 and CDR2 (germline): KGHSH, LQKENI. The CDR3 runs 16 residues. CDR3 in DNA: TGTGCCAGCTCACTAAGACAGGTTAGGGACAATCAGCCCCAGCATTTT. As protein: CASSLRQVRDNQPQHF.

The CDR3 DNA reads TGTGCCAGCAGCGAGAGTGGGGGGATCTCTGGGGCCAACGTCCTGACTTTC. Translation: CASSESGGISGANVLTF. The chain employs TRBV2 and TRBJ2-6; TRBD2 might be the D (6 bases). Germline CDR1 and CDR2: SNHLY and FYNNEI. Trimming removed 6 bases at V and 0 bases at J, with 15 bases between. The CDR3 consists of 17 residues.

The J gene is TRBJ1-1, the V gene TRBV27, with 7 bases that match TRBD1. The CDR3 is 16 amino acids. J was trimmed by 0 bases and V by 0 bases; bases with no gene match: 4. Germline loops: CDR1 MNHEY, CDR2 SMNVEV (reference sequence). The CDR3 coding sequence is TGTGCCAGCAGTTTATCAGGGGGCTCCATGAACACTGAAGCTTTCTTT. As protein: CASSLSGGSMNTEAFF.

The V call is TRBV28, the J call TRBJ1-5, with 8 bases identical to TRBD1. The CDR3 is made up of 17 amino acids. J was trimmed by 6 bases and V by 6 bases; bases with no gene match: 16. The germline CDR1 and CDR2 sequences are MDHEN and SYDVKM. In DNA, the CDR3 is TGTGCCAGCAGCTCCTTCCAGGGGGACAGGTACTCTCAGCCCCAGCATTTT. It is translated as CASSSFQGDRYSQPQHF.